One and the same sample provided the 22 T cell receptor beta chains below, sequenced in a study of CD8+ T cells in alopecia areata. In each case, RNA was isolated and then reverse transcribed into cDNA as the sequencing template. Libraries were prepared by immunoSEQ multiplex PCR; TCRdb keeps only in-frame clonotypes and omits some of them. The table has tens of thousands of clones, approximately 92% seen once. Treatment of the sample: oral pan-JAK inhibitor, 5-10 mg twice daily. The sequencing here drew on CD8+ T cells sorted from blood, taken at week 24, from a patient treated with tofacitinib. Receptor source: a human donor with alopecia areata.

In its sample, this clone was seen once. The chain links TRBV2 to TRBJ2-3, with 8 bases aligning to TRBD2. The CDR3 totals 13 residues. Germline CDR1 reads SNHLY; CDR2 reads FYNNEI. V lost 6 bases, J lost 6 bases, and 5 bases stayed unmatched. Written as DNA, the CDR3 is TGTGCCAGCAGAGCGGGGGAATCGGATACGCAGTATTTT. This codes for CASRAGESDTQYF.

This clone appeared once. Other nucleotide sequences from this sample produce the same CDR3. V is TRBV30 and J is TRBJ2-3; TRBD2 matches at 9 bases. The CDR3 loop spans 15 amino acids. With 4 bases clipped from V and 4 bases from J, the junction kept 9 bases outside the gene matches. Germline CDR1 is GTSNPN and CDR2 is SVGIG (reference sequence). The CDR3 here is CAWNQGAGGADTQYF. DNA of the CDR3: TGTGCCTGGAACCAAGGGGCGGGGGGGGCAGATACGCAGTATTTT.

A few counts support this clone. The rearrangement uses TRBV6-4 and TRBJ2-3; perhaps TRBD2 as D (7 bases). Germline lookup yields CDR1 MRHNA and CDR2 SNTAGT. The CDR3 extends over 14 amino acids. Trimming shortened V by 3 bases and J by 2 bases, and 9 bases separated the two germline ends. The CDR3 sequence: CASSEAGATDTQYF. DNA for the CDR3: TGTGCCAGCAGTGAGGCGGGGGCCACAGATACGCAGTATTTT.

This sequence joins TRBV19 and TRBJ2-1; D is unclear. Between the trimmed V and J ends, which lost 0 bases and 4 bases, there was a span of 10 bases. Germline V gene data show CDR1 as LNHDA and CDR2 as SQIVND (reference sequence). The CDR3 is 15 amino acids. The CDR3 loop is CASSIDNEMYNEQFF. In nucleotides, the CDR3 is TGTGCCAGTAGTATAGACAACGAGATGTACAATGAGCAGTTCTTC.

This clone was observed a few times. V usage is TRBV11-2 and J usage is TRBJ2-4, with D maybe TRBD2 (6 bases). V lost 1 base, J lost 8 bases, and 12 bases lay in between. Germline V lookup: CDR1 SGHAT, CDR2 FQNNGV. The CDR3 has 14 residues. The CDR3 sequence: CASSLVSGGDIQYF. As DNA, the CDR3 is TGTGCCAGCAGCTTAGTGTCCGGGGGAGACATTCAGTACTTC.

The chain is built from TRBV19 and TRBJ2-7; 7 nucleotides align to TRBD1. The CDR3 spans 15 residues. V shed 5 bases and J 3 bases; nucleotides not matched to a gene: 10. The germline gives CDR1 LNHDA, CDR2 SQIVND (reference sequence). DNA for the CDR3: TGTGCCAGTAGTCCCTCTACAGGGGAACTCTACGAGCAGTACTTC. It translates to CASSPSTGELYEQYF. Full variable domain (outside the CDR3, taken from reference TRBV19 and TRBJ2-7): DGGITQSPKYLFRKEGQNVTLSCEQNLNHDAMYWYRQDPGQGLRLIYYSQIVNDFQKGDIAEGYSVSREKKESFPLTVTSAQKNPTAFYLCASSPSTGELYEQYFGPGTRLTVT.

The V call is TRBV10-3, the J call TRBJ2-7, with 10 bases fitting TRBD2. The CDR3 covers 16 residues. The junction had 7 bases not matched to a gene; V was cut back by 2 bases and J by 3 bases. Germline V gene sequence: CDR1 ENHRY, CDR2 SYGVKD. The chain's CDR3 is CAISEASSGGRYEQYF. The CDR3 DNA follows: TGTGCCATCAGTGAGGCGTCTAGCGGGGGCCGCTACGAGCAGTACTTC.

This clone occurred a few times. J is TRBJ2-5 and V is TRBV7-9; D gene uncertain. Trimming stripped 5 bases from V and 1 base from J, with 5 bases between. CDR3 size: 12 residues. CDR1 is SEHNR, CDR2 FQNEAQ, per germline (reference sequence). The CDR3 region is CASSPAQETQYF. In DNA, the CDR3 is TGTGCCAGCAGCCCCGCCCAAGAGACCCAGTACTTC.

CDR3 residues: CSVKDYYEQYF. The CDR3, as DNA: TGCAGCGTTAAGGACTATTACGAGCAGTACTTC. The chain has TRBV29-1 and TRBJ2-5; perhaps TRBD2 as D (6 bases). The DNA matches TRBJ2-7 better at its end, which makes the J call doubtful. The CDR3 runs 11 residues. CDR1 and CDR2 from the germline V gene are SQVTM and ANQGSEA.

The count of this clone is one. V gene TRBV5-4 combines with J gene TRBJ2-5; TRBD1 is a possible D gene (5 bases). The V gene lost 3 bases and the J gene lost 4 bases, with 13 bases spanning the gap. The CDR3 loop spans 14 amino acids. Germline V gives CDR1 SGHNT, CDR2 YYREEE (reference sequence). Here the CDR3 reads CASSWGGSVETQYF. The CDR3 nucleotides are TGTGCCAGCAGCTGGGGCGGCAGCGTAGAGACCCAGTACTTC.

This clone was detected once. The rearrangement uses TRBV10-2 and TRBJ2-5; 13 nucleotides match TRBD2. This CDR3 contains 16 residues. Germline lookup yields CDR1 WSHSY and CDR2 SAAADI. Unmatched junction bases numbered 14, after V lost 3 bases and J lost 13 bases. CDR3 in amino acids: CASSDPGTSGIGGRYF. The DNA for the CDR3 is TGCGCCAGCAGTGACCCGGGGACTAGCGGGATTGGGGGCAGGTACTTC.

The chain couples TRBV7-2 to TRBJ2-3, with TRBD2 identical over 8 bases. Germline trimming cut 7 bases from V and 2 bases from J; bases unmatched to any gene: 8. CDR1 is SGHTA, CDR2 FQGNSA, per germline. CDR3 length: 15 residues. CDR3 amino acids: CASNLSGGDTDTQYF. The CDR3 DNA reads TGTGCCAGCAACCTCAGCGGGGGTGACACAGATACGCAGTATTTT.

CDR3 protein: CASSHPATSSYNEQFF. CDR3 bases: TGCGCCAGCAGCCACCCCGCTACGAGCTCCTACAATGAGCAGTTCTTC. This chain links TRBV4-1 with TRBJ2-1; D gene uncertain. The germline V and J ends were trimmed by 3 bases and 0 bases, with 12 bases remaining between them. The CDR3 contains 16 residues. CDR1 MGHRA and CDR2 YSYEKL come from the germline V gene.

V and J are TRBV19 and TRBJ2-7; D is undetermined. From germline, CDR1 is LNHDA and CDR2 SQIVND (reference sequence). This CDR3 contains 13 residues. Trimming pared 7 bases from V and 7 bases from J, leaving 17 bases between. This CDR3 is CASTADGSSEQYF. DNA of the CDR3: TGTGCCAGTACCGCGGACGGGTCGAGTGAGCAGTACTTC.

This sequence joins TRBV27 and TRBJ2-1; D call uncertain. This CDR3 comprises 12 residues. V was pared by 2 bases and J by 6 bases, with 5 bases between. Germline V gene data show CDR1 as MNHEY and CDR2 as SMNVEV (reference sequence). This chain's CDR3 is CASSLMGNEQFF. CDR3 sequence (DNA): TGTGCCAGCAGTTTAATGGGCAATGAGCAGTTCTTC.

The chain recombines TRBV7-9 with TRBJ2-1, with D possibly being TRBD1 (6 bases). The germline gives CDR1 SEHNR, CDR2 FQNEAQ (reference sequence). The CDR3 covers 14 residues. Trimming shortened V by 7 bases and J by 4 bases, and 14 bases separated the two germline ends. The CDR3 bases are TGTGCCAGCAACCCTGTAACAGGGTACAATGAGCAGTTCTTC. It codes for CASNPVTGYNEQFF.

The chain has TRBV4-1 and TRBJ2-7, with TRBD1 as a possible D gene (5 bases). The V end was cut by 0 bases, the J end by 3 bases, with 15 bases between. The CDR3 spans 16 residues. Germline values: CDR1 MGHRA, CDR2 YSYEKL. The CDR3 DNA reads as TGCGCCAGCAGCCAAGATCCCCCCCTCCAGGGCTACGAGCAGTACTTC. The encoded protein is CASSQDPPLQGYEQYF.

V is TRBV7-9 and J is TRBJ2-7; D not resolved. Germline V lookup: CDR1 SEHNR, CDR2 FQNEAQ (reference sequence). Trimming pared 5 bases from V and 5 bases from J, leaving 10 bases between. This CDR3 spans 12 amino acids. The chain's CDR3 is CASSGDANEQYF. CDR3 DNA: TGTGCCAGCAGCGGCGACGCTAACGAGCAGTACTTC.

A remark on this clone: The same CDR3 also results from other DNA sequences found in this sample. The chain has TRBV28 and TRBJ1-5, with D unclear. The CDR3 consists of 15 residues. Germline V gene data show CDR1 as MDHEN and CDR2 as SYDVKM. Trimming pared 6 bases from V and 0 bases from J, leaving 12 bases between. Written as DNA, the CDR3 is TGTGCCAGCAGCCTACTGGGGAATAGCAATCAGCCCCAGCATTTT. Translating it yields CASSLLGNSNQPQHF.

The chain recombines TRBV18 with TRBJ2-1; no clear D. The length of the CDR3 is 15 residues. The germline gives CDR1 KGHSH, CDR2 LQKENI. The ends were cut back, 0 bases at V and 6 bases at J, with 12 bases in the middle. The chain's CDR3 is CASSPPGPPGNEQFF. The DNA of the CDR3 is TGTGCCAGCTCACCACCCGGGCCGCCTGGCAATGAGCAGTTCTTC.

This clone was recorded only once. The chain is built from TRBV27 and TRBJ1-6, with TRBD1 matching over 7 bases. With 5 bases clipped from V and 5 bases from J, the junction kept 9 bases outside the gene matches. Germline assignment: CDR1 MNHEY and CDR2 SMNVEV (reference sequence). The CDR3 has 16 amino acids. The CDR3 loop reads CASSEEGTVDNSPLHF. CDR3 in DNA: TGTGCCAGCAGTGAAGAGGGGACAGTAGATAATTCACCCCTCCACTTT.

This clone was counted only a few times. The J gene is TRBJ2-5, the V gene TRBV27; 9 bases are a match to TRBD2. There are 14 residues in the CDR3. V trimming: 2 bases; J trimming: 3 bases; junction bases outside the gene matches: 1. Germline V gene sequence: CDR1 MNHEY, CDR2 SMNVEV (reference sequence). This CDR3 reads CASSLGGGEETQYF. CDR3 DNA: TGTGCCAGCAGTTTAGGCGGGGGGGAAGAGACCCAGTACTTC.